This T cell receptor beta chain was captured in a study of PD-L1 blockade in urothelial cancer. Sequencing was performed with immunoSEQ multiplex PCR; in TCRdb, only in-frame clones are kept and a portion is missing. The sample has approximately 51,000 clones, approximately 84% seen once; the top ten hold around 16%. This CDR3 is 15 amino acids long. V lost 1 base and J lost 5; bases outside the gene matches: 5. Germline CDR1 MGHDK, CDR2 SYGVNS. This TCR came from a man aged 55-75 years with urothelial cancer. The J gene is TRBJ1-5, the V gene TRBV25-1; 7 bases match TRBD1. Sequences were derived from PBMCs, sampled around atezolizumab (anti-PD-L1) treatment. Written as DNA, the CDR3 is TGTGCCAGCAGTGAATTTGGGCAGGGGGATCAGCCCCAGCATTTT. Translating gives CASSEFGQGDQPQHF.